The next 16 T cell receptor beta chains were all read from a single sample in a study of CD8 T cells in ankylosing spondylitis. A single record per CDR3 protein comes from TCRdb applying MiXCR to the 5' RACE reads. Among about 130,000 distinct CDR3 sequences listed, about 7% were seen once. The specimen sequenced was blood, either unsorted or a sorted T cell fraction (not recorded which). These receptor sequences come from a female donor with ankylosing spondylitis or in good health (not recorded which).

This clonotype was observed many times. The chain joins TRBV6-1 to TRBJ1-5; D perhaps matches TRBD1 (6 bases). Germline V lookup: CDR1 MNHNS, CDR2 SASEGT. Trimming removed 0 bases from V and 5 bases from J, with 20 bases in between. The CDR3 runs 18 residues. CDR3 protein: CASSEALPGQGFYQPQHF. The DNA for the CDR3 is TGTGCCAGCAGTGAAGCGCTTCCGGGACAAGGCTTTTATCAGCCCCAGCATTTT.

This clonotype was seen ten or more times. The chain combines TRBV7-6 with TRBJ2-7, with D tentatively TRBD1 (5 bases). V was shortened by 0 bases and J by 7 bases, with 16 bases between the two germline ends. The CDR3 has 15 amino acids. Per the germline V gene, CDR1 is SGHVS and CDR2 is FNYEAQ. The CDR3 DNA reads TGTGCCAGCAGCTTAGCGGGGCTGAGTACGAAGGAGCAGTACTTC. Residues: CASSLAGLSTKEQYF.

There are many counts of this clonotype. The gene calls are TRBV24-1 and TRBJ2-1, with D perhaps matching TRBD1 (6 bases). Germline V lookup: CDR1 KGHDR, CDR2 SFDVKD. V lost 4 bases to trimming and J lost 6 bases, with 12 bases between them. The CDR3 covers 14 residues. CDR3 loop: CATSDPGTPNEQFF. The CDR3 DNA sequence: TGTGCCACCAGTGACCCCGGGACACCCAATGAGCAGTTCTTC.

To note about this clonotype: The junction departs from germline at one end; a sequencing error may be responsible. The chain couples TRBV3-1 to TRBJ1-1; D gene ambiguous. In germline, CDR1 is LGHDT, CDR2 YNNKEL (reference sequence). The CDR3 covers 17 residues. In DNA, the CDR3 is TGTGCCACCAGCCAAGAAAACGTACTGGGGTCGGACACTGAAGCTTTCTTT. It translates to CATSQENVLGSDTEAFF. Looking up the rest from reference TRBV3-1 and TRBJ1-1 gives the full variable domain: DTAVSQTPKYLVTQMGNDKSIKCEQNLGHDTMYWYKQDSKKFLKIMFSYNNKELIINETVPNRFSPKSPDKAHLNLHINSLELGDSAVYFCATSQENVLGSDTEAFFGQGTRLTVV.

Ten or more counts support this clonotype. V gene TRBV6-5 combines with J gene TRBJ1-1, with D hard to call. Per germline, CDR1 MNHEY and CDR2 SVGAGI. V was clipped by 4 bases and J by 3 bases, with 12 bases between them. The CDR3 totals 14 residues. The CDR3, as DNA: TGTGCCAGCAGTTTAGTGGGTAGAGACACTGAAGCTTTCTTT. As protein: CASSLVGRDTEAFF.

This chain links TRBV29-1 with TRBJ2-3; D ambiguous. Germline lookup yields CDR1 SQVTM and CDR2 ANQGSEA. V lost 8 bases and J 5 bases, leaving 14 bases between the germline ends. The CDR3 loop spans 12 amino acids. The CDR3 is CSNTENGDTQYF. As DNA, the CDR3 is TGCAGCAACACGGAAAACGGAGATACGCAGTATTTT.

The sample holds many counts of this clonotype. V usage is TRBV7-2 and J usage is TRBJ1-5; the D is unclear. The CDR3 extends over 15 amino acids. Trimming cost V 0 bases and J 3 bases, with 9 bases left between them. From germline, CDR1 is SGHTA and CDR2 FQGNSA. The CDR3 nucleotides are TGTGCCAGCAGCTTAGCCGCCACCAACAATCAGCCCCAGCATTTT. It is translated as CASSLAATNNQPQHF.

This clonotype was recorded at least ten times. The gene calls are TRBV5-1 and TRBJ2-1; TRBD2 might be the D (5 bases). CDR1 is SGHRS and CDR2 is YFSETQ in the germline V gene. V gave up 0 bases and J gave up 6 bases, with 13 bases separating them. CDR3 length equals 15 residues. The DNA of the CDR3 is TGCGCCAGCAGCTTGGGTTCCGGGAACGGCAATGAGCAGTTCTTC. This sequence encodes CASSLGSGNGNEQFF.

This clonotype was detected only a few times. The chain has TRBV4-3 and TRBJ2-7, with a tentative D call TRBD1 (5 bases). This CDR3 is built from 13 residues. Germline CDR1 LGHNA, CDR2 YSLEER. Trimming took off 4 bases at V and 6 bases at J, with 13 bases between the two ends. CDR3 in amino acids: CASSPLQGSEQYF. Here the CDR3 DNA reads TGCGCCAGCAGCCCCCTCCAGGGTTCCGAGCAGTACTTC.

In nucleotides, the CDR3 is TGTGCCAGCAGCTCGGACGCCGGAAGGGCAGATACGCAGTATTTT. Translated, it gives CASSSDAGRADTQYF. The rearrangement joins TRBV11-2 to TRBJ2-3; D remains unclear. The CDR3 spans 15 residues. In germline, CDR1 is SGHAT, CDR2 FQNNGV. The ends were cut back, 4 bases at V and 4 bases at J, with 15 bases in the middle.

This clonotype was seen at least ten times. The chain links TRBV5-1 to TRBJ1-1; tentative D call: TRBD1 (6 bases). CDR1 is SGHRS, CDR2 YFSETQ, per germline. V lost 5 bases and J lost 1, with 12 bases in between. The CDR3 is made up of 14 amino acids. The CDR3 region has the DNA TGCGCCAGCAGATCCGGGACATCGAACACTGAAGCTTTCTTT. Translation: CASRSGTSNTEAFF.

The V gene is TRBV11-2, the J gene TRBJ2-2; 8 nucleotides align to TRBD2. CDR1 and CDR2 (germline): SGHAT, FQNNGV. The CDR3 totals 17 residues. V shed 5 bases and J 0 bases; nucleotides not matched to a gene: 8. Here the CDR3 DNA reads TGTGCCAGCAGCCCCGGACTAGCCGAAACGAACACCGGGGAGCTGTTTTTT. Amino acid sequence: CASSPGLAETNTGELFF.

This clonotype was detected ten times or more. V usage is TRBV6-2 or TRBV6-3 and J usage is TRBJ2-7, with D perhaps matching TRBD1 (5 bases). The V end lost 6 bases, the J end lost 3 bases, and 21 bases lay between the germline ends. The germline CDR1 and CDR2 sequences are MNHEY and SVGEGT. CDR3 length: 16 residues. The CDR3 DNA is TGTGCCAGCAGCTCCTCTGGACAAGCTTATTTCTACGAGCAGTACTTC. Protein sequence: CASSSSGQAYFYEQYF.

This clonotype has ten or more counts. The CDR3 nucleotides read TGCGCCAGCAGCCAAGTTGCCTCAAGGGTGGGAACTGAAGCTTTCTTT. The encoded protein is CASSQVASRVGTEAFF. The chain combines TRBV4-1 with TRBJ1-1; no clear D gene. The germline V gene encodes CDR1 MGHRA and CDR2 YSYEKL. The CDR3 length is 16 residues. The germline V and J ends were trimmed by 1 base and 5 bases, with 17 bases remaining between them.

This clonotype was detected many times. The rearrangement joins TRBV11-2 to TRBJ1-6; 8 nucleotides line up with TRBD1. The CDR3 totals 15 residues. The trim removed 1 base at V and 9 bases at J, leaving 5 bases unmatched. CDR1 is SGHAT and CDR2 is FQNNGV in the germline V gene. The CDR3, as DNA: TGTGCCAGCAGCTTAGGGAGACAGGGGAGTTCACCCCTCCACTTT. It codes for CASSLGRQGSSPLHF.

A few counts support this clonotype. This sequence joins TRBV20-1 and TRBJ1-1; maybe TRBD1 (5 bases). Germline CDR1 DFQATT, CDR2 SNEGSKA (reference sequence). The CDR3 extends over 12 amino acids. V lost 3 bases and J lost 3, with 8 bases in between. In DNA form, the CDR3 reads TGCAGTGCTAGGGGGGGGGACACTGAAGCTTTCTTT. It translates to CSARGGDTEAFF.